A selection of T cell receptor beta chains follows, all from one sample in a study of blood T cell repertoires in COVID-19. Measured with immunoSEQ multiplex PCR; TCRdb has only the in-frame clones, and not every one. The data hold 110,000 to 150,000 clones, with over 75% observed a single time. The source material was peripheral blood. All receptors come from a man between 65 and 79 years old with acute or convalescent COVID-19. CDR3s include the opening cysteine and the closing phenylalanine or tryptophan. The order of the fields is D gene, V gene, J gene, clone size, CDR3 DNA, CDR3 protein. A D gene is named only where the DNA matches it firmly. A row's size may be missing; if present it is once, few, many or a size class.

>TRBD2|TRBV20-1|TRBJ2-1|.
TGCAGTGCTAGTTCTAGCGGGGGTGTCAATGAGCAGTTCTTC
CSASSSGGVNEQFF
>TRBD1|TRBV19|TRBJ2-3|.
TGTGCCAGTAGCAAACAGGGGCCAGATACGCAGTATTTT
CASSKQGPDTQYF
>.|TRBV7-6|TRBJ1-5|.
TGTGCCAGCAGCTTATATCAGGGCGGGATGTGGGATCAGCCCCAGCATTTT
CASSLYQGGMWDQPQHF
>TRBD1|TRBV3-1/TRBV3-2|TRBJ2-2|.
TGTGCCAGCAGCCCGGACAGGGTCACCGGGGAGCTGTTTTTT
CASSPDRVTGELFF
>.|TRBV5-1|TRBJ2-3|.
TGCGCCAGCAGCTTATCTAGCACAGATACGCAGTATTTT
CASSLSSTDTQYF
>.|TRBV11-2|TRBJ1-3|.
TGTGCCAGCAGCTTACTCCGAGGACAGTCTCGATCTGGAAACACCATATATTTT
CASSLLRGQSRSGNTIYF
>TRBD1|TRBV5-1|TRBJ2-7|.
TGCGCCAGCAGCTTAAGAGGACAGGAGGTTCCCAACGAGCAGTACTTC
CASSLRGQEVPNEQYF
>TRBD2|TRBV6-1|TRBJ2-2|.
TGTGCCAGCAGTGCAAATCCGGGACTAGCGGGCAAAAACACCGGGGAGCTGTTTTTT
CASSANPGLAGKNTGELFF
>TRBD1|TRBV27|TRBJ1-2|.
TGTGCCAGCAGGGGGGCGGGACAGGGGCAACCGACGATGGGCTACACCTTC
CASRGAGQGQPTMGYTF
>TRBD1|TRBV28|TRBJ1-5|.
TGTGCCACTTGGGGGACAGGGCGCAATCAGCCCCAGCATTTT
CATWGTGRNQPQHF
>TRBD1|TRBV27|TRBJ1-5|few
TGTGCCAGCAGTAAACAGGGGGCTAATCAGCCCCAGCATTTT
CASSKQGANQPQHF
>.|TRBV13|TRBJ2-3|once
TGTGCCAGCAGCTCCCGAGGGACAGATACGCAGTATTTT
CASSSRGTDTQYF
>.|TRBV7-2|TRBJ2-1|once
TGTGCCAGCAGTTCCTTAAGCGGATCCTACAATGAGCAGTTCTTC
CASSSLSGSYNEQFF
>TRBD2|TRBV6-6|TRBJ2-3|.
TGTGCCAGCAAAATTAGCGGGGGGGGAGATACGCAGTATTTT
CASKISGGGDTQYF
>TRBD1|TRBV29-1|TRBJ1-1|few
TGCAGCGTACGGACAGGGGGCGGCCCTGAAGCTTTCTTT
CSVRTGGGPEAFF
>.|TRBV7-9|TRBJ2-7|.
TGTGCCAGCAGCCTAATCGACATGGGAGGCGAGCAGTACTTC
CASSLIDMGGEQYF
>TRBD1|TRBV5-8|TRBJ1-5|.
TGTGCCAGCAGCTCTGGACAGGGGCTCGGGCCCCAGCATTTT
CASSSGQGLGPQHF
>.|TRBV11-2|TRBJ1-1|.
TGTGCCAGCAGCTTCCGTACAGGGTCGAACACTGAAGCTTTCTTT
CASSFRTGSNTEAFF
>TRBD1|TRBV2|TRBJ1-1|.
TGTGCCAGCAGTGCCAGGACAGGGAACACTGAAGCTTTCTTT
CASSARTGNTEAFF
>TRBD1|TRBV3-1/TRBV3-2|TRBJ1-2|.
TGTGCCGCCTCAGGGGGAATGGGGGGCTACACCTTC
CAASGGMGGYTF
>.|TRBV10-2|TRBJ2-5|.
TGCGCCAGCAGTCAACAGGGTCACCAAGAGACCCAGTACTTC
CASSQQGHQETQYF
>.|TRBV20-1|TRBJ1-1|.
TGCAGTGCTATACAGGGTAGTGAAGCTTTCTTT
CSAIQGSEAFF
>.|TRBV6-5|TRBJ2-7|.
TGTGCCAGCAGTTACTCGATCCTAAGCTACGAGCAGTACTTC
CASSYSILSYEQYF
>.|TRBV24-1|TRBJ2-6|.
TGTGCCACCAGTGATTCTCAGGCTGGGGCCAACGTCCTGACTTTC
CATSDSQAGANVLTF
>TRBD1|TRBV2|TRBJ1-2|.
TGTGCCAGCAGTCAACTTACAGGGGGAGGAAATTATGGCTACACCTTC
CASSQLTGGGNYGYTF
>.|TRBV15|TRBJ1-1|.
TGTGCCACCAGCAGAGAGTCCGGCAGGGCGAACACTGAAGCTTTCTTT
CATSRESGRANTEAFF
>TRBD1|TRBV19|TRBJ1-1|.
TGTGCCAGTAGTATAATGGCAGGGGGTGCCACTGAAGCTTTCTTT
CASSIMAGGATEAFF
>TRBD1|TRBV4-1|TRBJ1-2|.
TGCGCCAGCAGCCAGAACCCCAGGCAGGGGGCCTATGGCTACACCTTC
CASSQNPRQGAYGYTF
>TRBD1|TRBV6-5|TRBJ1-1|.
TGTGCCACCACAGGGGACGGGGGCACTGAAGCTTTCTTT
CATTGDGGTEAFF
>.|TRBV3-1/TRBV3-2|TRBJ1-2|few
TGTGCCAGCAGCCGCACCCAGGGGAATGGCTACACCTTC
CASSRTQGNGYTF
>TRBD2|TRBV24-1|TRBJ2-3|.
TGTGCCACCAGTGATGTGCTAGCGGGAGCCACAGATACGCAGTATTTT
CATSDVLAGATDTQYF
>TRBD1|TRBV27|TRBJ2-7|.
TGTGCCAGCAGTTTCCTCGGGACAGGGGGGGGCGAGCAGTACTTC
CASSFLGTGGGEQYF
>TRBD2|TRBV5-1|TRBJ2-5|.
TGCGCCAGCAGCTTCGGACTAGCGGGAGGTGGGGAGACCCAGTACTTC
CASSFGLAGGGETQYF
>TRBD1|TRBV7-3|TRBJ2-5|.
TGTGCCAGCAGCCCCTCCGGGGACAGGCGGGAGACCCAGTACTTC
CASSPSGDRRETQYF
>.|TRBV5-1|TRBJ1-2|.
TGCGCCAGCAGCTTGGCAGACGGGGATGGCTACACCTTC
CASSLADGDGYTF
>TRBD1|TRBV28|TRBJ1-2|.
TGTGCCAGCAACTACAGGGGGCGGGATGGCTACACCTTC
CASNYRGRDGYTF
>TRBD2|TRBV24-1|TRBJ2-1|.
TGTGCCACCAGTGGACTAGCGGGCGGTGAGCAGTTCTTC
CATSGLAGGEQFF
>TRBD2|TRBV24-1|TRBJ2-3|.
TGTGCCACCAGTGACTCGACTAGCGGGGGCCTGGCGGATACGCAGTATTTT
CATSDSTSGGLADTQYF
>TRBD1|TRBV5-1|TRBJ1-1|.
TGCGCCAGCAGTCAGACAGGGGACACTGAAGCTTTCTTT
CASSQTGDTEAFF
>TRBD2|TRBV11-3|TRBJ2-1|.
TGTGCCAGCAGCTCGGGACTAGCTTACAATGAGCAGTTCTTC
CASSSGLAYNEQFF
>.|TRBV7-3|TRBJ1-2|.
TGTGCCAGCAGCTTACAGGGGTACTATGGCTACACCTTC
CASSLQGYYGYTF
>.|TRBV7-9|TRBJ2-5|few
TGTGCCAGCAGCTTGGGCTTTCTAAACCTGGAGACCCAGTACTTC
CASSLGFLNLETQYF
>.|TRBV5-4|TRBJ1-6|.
TGTGCCAGCAGCCTCCCGGGGGGGTATAATTCACCCCTCCACTTT
CASSLPGGYNSPLHF
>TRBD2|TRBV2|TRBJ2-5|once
TGTGCCAGCAGGAAAGGGACTAGCGGGGGGCCCCTAGGTGAGACCCAGTACTTC
CASRKGTSGGPLGETQYF
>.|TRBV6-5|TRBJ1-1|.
TGTGCCAGCAGTTACGGACGAGGGACAATCAACACTGAAGCTTTCTTT
CASSYGRGTINTEAFF
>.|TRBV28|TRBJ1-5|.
TGTGCCAGCAGTTTACAGAGGCAGCCCCAGCATTTT
CASSLQRQPQHF
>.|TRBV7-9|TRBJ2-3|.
TGTGCCAGCAGCTCAGCGGGCAGCAAGGATACGCAGTATTTT
CASSSAGSKDTQYF
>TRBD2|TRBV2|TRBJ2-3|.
TGTGCCAGCAGTGGCCGGGGACTAGCGGGAGTGGCAGATACGCAGTATTTT
CASSGRGLAGVADTQYF
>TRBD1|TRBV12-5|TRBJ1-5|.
TGTGCTAGTGGCGACCGGACAGGGAAAGATAGGGCCTATAGCAATCAGCCCCAGCATTTT
CASGDRTGKDRAYSNQPQHF
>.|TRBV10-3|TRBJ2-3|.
TGTGCCATCAGTTCAGGGGATACAGATACGCAGTATTTT
CAISSGDTDTQYF
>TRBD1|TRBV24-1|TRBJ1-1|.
TGTGCCACCAGTGATACCAGCTCAGGGGGAGACACTGAAGCTTTCTTT
CATSDTSSGGDTEAFF
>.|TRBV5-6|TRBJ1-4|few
TGTGCCAGCAGCTTGGCGGGACACATCGCAACTAATGAAAAACTGTTTTTT
CASSLAGHIATNEKLFF